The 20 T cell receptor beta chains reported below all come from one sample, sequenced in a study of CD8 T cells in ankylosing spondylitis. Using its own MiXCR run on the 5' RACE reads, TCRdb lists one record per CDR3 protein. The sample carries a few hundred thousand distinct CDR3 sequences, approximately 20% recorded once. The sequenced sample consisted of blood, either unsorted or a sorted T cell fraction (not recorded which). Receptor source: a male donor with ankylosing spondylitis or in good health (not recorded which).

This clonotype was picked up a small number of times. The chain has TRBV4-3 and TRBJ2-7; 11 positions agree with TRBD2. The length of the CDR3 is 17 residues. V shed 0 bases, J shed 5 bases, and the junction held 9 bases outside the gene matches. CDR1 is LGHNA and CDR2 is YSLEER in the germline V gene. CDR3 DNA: TGCGCCAGCAGCCAAGATAGGCTAGCGGGAGGTACCAACGAGCAGTACTTC. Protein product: CASSQDRLAGGTNEQYF.

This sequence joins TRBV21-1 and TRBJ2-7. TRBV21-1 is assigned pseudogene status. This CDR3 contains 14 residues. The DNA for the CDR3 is TGTGCCAGCAGCAAAACTCCATCTTCCTACGAGCAGTACTTC. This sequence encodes CASSKTPSSYEQYF.

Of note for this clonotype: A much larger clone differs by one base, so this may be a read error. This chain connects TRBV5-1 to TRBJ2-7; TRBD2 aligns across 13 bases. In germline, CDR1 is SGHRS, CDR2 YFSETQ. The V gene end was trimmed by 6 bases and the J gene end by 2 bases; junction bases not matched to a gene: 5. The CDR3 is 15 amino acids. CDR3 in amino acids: CASTVLAGGAYEQYF. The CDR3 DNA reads TGCGCCAGCACGGTACTAGCGGGAGGGGCCTACGAGCAGTACTTC.

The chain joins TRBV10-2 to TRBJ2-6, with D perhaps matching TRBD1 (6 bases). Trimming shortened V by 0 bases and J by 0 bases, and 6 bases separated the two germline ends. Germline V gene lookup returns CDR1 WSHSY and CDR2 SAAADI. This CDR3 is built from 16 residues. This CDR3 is CASSESGGSGANVLTF. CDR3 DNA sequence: TGCGCCAGCAGTGAGTCAGGGGGCTCTGGGGCCAACGTCCTGACTTTC.

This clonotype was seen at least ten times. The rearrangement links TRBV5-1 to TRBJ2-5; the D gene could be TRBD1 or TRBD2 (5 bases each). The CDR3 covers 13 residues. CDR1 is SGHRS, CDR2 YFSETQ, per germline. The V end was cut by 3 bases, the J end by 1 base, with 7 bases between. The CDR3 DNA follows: TGCGCCAGCAGCTCCGGGACCCAAGAGACCCAGTACTTC. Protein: CASSSGTQETQYF.

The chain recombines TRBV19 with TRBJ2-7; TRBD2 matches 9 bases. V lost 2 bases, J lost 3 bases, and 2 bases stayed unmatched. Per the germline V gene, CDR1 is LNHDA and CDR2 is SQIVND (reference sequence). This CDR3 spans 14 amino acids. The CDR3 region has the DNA TGTGCCAGTAGTATAAGGCGGGAGGGCTACGAGCAGTACTTC. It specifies CASSIRREGYEQYF. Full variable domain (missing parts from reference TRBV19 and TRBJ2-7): DGGITQSPKYLFRKEGQNVTLSCEQNLNHDAMYWYRQDPGQGLRLIYYSQIVNDFQKGDIAEGYSVSREKKESFPLTVTSAQKNPTAFYLCASSIRREGYEQYFGPGTRLTVT.

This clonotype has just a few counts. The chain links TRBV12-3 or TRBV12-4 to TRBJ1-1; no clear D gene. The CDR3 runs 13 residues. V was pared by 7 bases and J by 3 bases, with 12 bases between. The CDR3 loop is CASTPMEDTEAFF. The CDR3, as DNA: TGTGCCAGCACCCCGATGGAGGACACTGAAGCTTTCTTT.

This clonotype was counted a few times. DNA for the CDR3: TGTGCCAGCAGTTTAAGGTGGGACCCCTACGAGCAGTACTTC. This gives the protein CASSLRWDPYEQYF. V usage is TRBV12-3 or TRBV12-4 and J usage is TRBJ2-7; TRBD1 or TRBD2 may be the D gene (5 bases each). Trimming took off 2 bases at V and 2 bases at J, with 10 bases between the two ends. This CDR3 has 14 residues.

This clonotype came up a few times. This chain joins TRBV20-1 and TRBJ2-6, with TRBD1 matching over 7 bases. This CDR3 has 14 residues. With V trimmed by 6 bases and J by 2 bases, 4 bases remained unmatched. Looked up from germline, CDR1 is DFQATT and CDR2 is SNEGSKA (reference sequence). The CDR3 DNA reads TGCAGTGCCTCAGGGGGTCCTGGGGCCAACGTCCTGACTTTC. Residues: CSASGGPGANVLTF.

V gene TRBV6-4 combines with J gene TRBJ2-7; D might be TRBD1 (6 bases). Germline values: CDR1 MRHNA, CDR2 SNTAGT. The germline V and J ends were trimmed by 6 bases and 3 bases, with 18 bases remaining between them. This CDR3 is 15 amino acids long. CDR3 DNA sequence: TGTGCCAGCAGCCACAGGGTTGGAGAAGTCTACGAGCAGTACTTC. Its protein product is CASSHRVGEVYEQYF.

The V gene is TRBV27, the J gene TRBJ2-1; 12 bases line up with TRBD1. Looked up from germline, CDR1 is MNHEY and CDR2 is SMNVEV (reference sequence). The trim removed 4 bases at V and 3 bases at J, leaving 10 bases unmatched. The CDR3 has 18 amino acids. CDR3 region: CASSSGTGGVPGYNEQFF. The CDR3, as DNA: TGTGCCAGCAGTTCCGGGACAGGGGGCGTCCCGGGCTACAATGAGCAGTTCTTC.

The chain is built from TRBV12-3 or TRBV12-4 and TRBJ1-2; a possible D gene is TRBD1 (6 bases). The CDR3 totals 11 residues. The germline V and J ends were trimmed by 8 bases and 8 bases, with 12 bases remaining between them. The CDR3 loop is CASLGGSGYTF. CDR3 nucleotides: TGTGCCAGCCTAGGGGGGAGCGGCTACACCTTC.

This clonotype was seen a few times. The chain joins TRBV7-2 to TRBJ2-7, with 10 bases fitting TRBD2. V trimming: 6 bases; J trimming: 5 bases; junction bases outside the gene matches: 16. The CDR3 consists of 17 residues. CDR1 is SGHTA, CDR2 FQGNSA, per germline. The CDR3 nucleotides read TGTGCCAGCAGTTACCCTCTAGCGGGAGACGAGGGCAACGAGCAGTACTTC. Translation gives CASSYPLAGDEGNEQYF.

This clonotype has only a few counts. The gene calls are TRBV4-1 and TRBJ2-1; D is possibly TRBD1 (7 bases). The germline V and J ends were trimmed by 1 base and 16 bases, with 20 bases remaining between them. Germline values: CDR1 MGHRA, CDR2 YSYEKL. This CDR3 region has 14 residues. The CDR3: CASSQGGTEGRVFF. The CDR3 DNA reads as TGCGCCAGCAGCCAAGGCGGGACAGAGGGACGGGTTTTCTTC.

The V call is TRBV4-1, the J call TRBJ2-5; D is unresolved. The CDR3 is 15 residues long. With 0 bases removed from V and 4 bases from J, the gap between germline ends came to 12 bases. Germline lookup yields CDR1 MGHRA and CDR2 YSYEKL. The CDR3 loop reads CASSQEILIGETQYF. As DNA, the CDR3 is TGCGCCAGCAGCCAAGAGATCCTAATTGGAGAGACCCAGTACTTC.

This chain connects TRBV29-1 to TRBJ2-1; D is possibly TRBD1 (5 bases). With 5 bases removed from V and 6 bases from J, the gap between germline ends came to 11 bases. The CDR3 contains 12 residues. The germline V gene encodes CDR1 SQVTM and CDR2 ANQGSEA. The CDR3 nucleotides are TGCAGCGTTCATCGCAGGGTCAATGAGCAGTTCTTC. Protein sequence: CSVHRRVNEQFF.

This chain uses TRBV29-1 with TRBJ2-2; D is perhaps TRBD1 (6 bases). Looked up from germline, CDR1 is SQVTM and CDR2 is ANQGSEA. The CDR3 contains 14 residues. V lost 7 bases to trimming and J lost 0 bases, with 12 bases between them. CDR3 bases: TGCAGCGCCACGGGACATCCGAACACCGGGGAGCTGTTTTTT. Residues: CSATGHPNTGELFF.

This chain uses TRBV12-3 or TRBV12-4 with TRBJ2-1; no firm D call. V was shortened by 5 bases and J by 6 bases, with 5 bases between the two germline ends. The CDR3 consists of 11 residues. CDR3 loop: CASSPTNEQFF. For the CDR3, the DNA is TGTGCCAGCAGTCCCACCAATGAGCAGTTCTTC.

The CDR3 spells CASSDIGGGKEKLFF. CDR3 nucleotides: TGCGCCAGCAGCGACATAGGGGGGGGTAAGGAAAAACTGTTTTTT. J is TRBJ1-4 and V is TRBV4-1, with a tentative D call TRBD1 (6 bases). CDR1 and CDR2 from the germline V gene are MGHRA and YSYEKL. The V and J ends lost 5 bases and 8 bases respectively, with 18 bases between them. This CDR3 contains 15 residues.

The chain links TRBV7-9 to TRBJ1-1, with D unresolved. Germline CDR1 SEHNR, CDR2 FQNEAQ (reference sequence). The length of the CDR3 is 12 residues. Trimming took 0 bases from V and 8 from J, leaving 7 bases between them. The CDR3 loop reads CASSLAALEAFF. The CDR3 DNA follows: TGTGCCAGCAGCTTAGCGGCCCTAGAAGCTTTCTTT.